The clone carrying this TCR beta chain was seen many times. The unsorted libraries originated from 2 million PBMCs kept at -80 C. This entry is derived from a study of neurological immune-mediated disorders. This CDR3 has 15 amino acids. V lost 5 bases and J lost 4; bases outside the gene matches: 6. CDR1 and CDR2 (germline): SGHRS, YFSETQ. TCRdb re-analysed the 5' RACE reads in MiXCR, keeping a single row per CDR3 protein. In the table there are tens of thousands of distinct CDR3 sequences, over 3.5% of which are singletons. This rearrangement joins TRBV5-1 to TRBJ2-1, with 10 nucleotides matching TRBD1. The origin of this receptor is a woman aged 45-60 years with multiple sclerosis. Sequenced input: PBMCs. CDR3 sequence (DNA): TGCGCCAGCAGGTCCGGGACAGGGGAATACAATGAGCAGTTCTTC. Translated: CASRSGTGEYNEQFF.